This passage covers 29 T cell receptor beta chains from one sample sequenced in a study of blood T cell repertoires in COVID-19. This table comes from immunoSEQ multiplex PCR, and its TCRdb copy is limited to in-frame clones, with some not included. Counted here are approximately 330,000 clones, 80% to 90% occurring once; the ten biggest clones make up around 9.9%. The sequencing sample was made of peripheral blood. These receptor sequences come from a man in his thirties or forties with COVID-19, enrolled during active disease.

This rearrangement joins TRBV4-3 to TRBJ2-7; the match to TRBD1 covers 10 bases. There are 17 residues in the CDR3. Germline V lookup: CDR1 LGHNA, CDR2 YSLEER. With V trimmed by 0 bases and J by 12 bases, 17 bases remained unmatched. The CDR3 DNA follows: TGCGCCAGCAGCCAAGAGGGAAACGACAGGGGGCAGGGGTTGGTGTACTTC. It translates to CASSQEGNDRGQGLVYF.

The count of this clone is one. The V call is TRBV2, the J call TRBJ2-5, with 8 bases matching TRBD1. The CDR3 length is 14 residues. Unmatched junction bases numbered 9, after V lost 7 bases and J lost 5 bases. Germline V gives CDR1 SNHLY, CDR2 FYNNEI. The CDR3: CASKGQGRQETQYF. The CDR3 DNA is TGTGCCAGCAAAGGACAGGGCCGCCAGGAGACCCAGTACTTC.

The V gene is TRBV4-3, the J gene TRBJ1-4; TRBD1 matches 7 bases. CDR1 and CDR2 (germline): LGHNA, YSLEER. This CDR3 is 15 amino acids long. Trimming cost V 8 bases and J 6 bases; bases outside gene matches: 12. Here the CDR3 reads CASGKNRGIYEKLFF. DNA of the CDR3: TGCGCCAGCGGAAAAAACAGGGGTATTTATGAAAAACTGTTTTTT.

The chain joins TRBV5-1 to TRBJ2-2, with D perhaps TRBD1 (6 bases). The CDR3 is 19 amino acids. From germline, CDR1 is SGHRS and CDR2 YFSETQ. The V end was cut by 0 bases, the J end by 2 bases, with 20 bases between. For the CDR3, the DNA is TGCGCCAGCAGCTTGGCCTCGAGTGGGGGCCTCCTCAACACCGGGGAGCTGTTTTTT. As protein: CASSLASSGGLLNTGELFF.

The chain links TRBV7-9 to TRBJ2-7; weak D call: TRBD2 (6 bases). V was pared by 5 bases and J by 7 bases, with 21 bases between. CDR3 size: 15 residues. Germline V gene data show CDR1 as SEHNR and CDR2 as FQNEAQ (reference sequence). CDR3 region: CASSLDGSRAGEQYF. DNA of the CDR3: TGTGCCAGCAGCCTGGACGGGAGTCGGGCGGGAGAGCAGTACTTC.

The V and J genes are TRBV5-1 and TRBJ2-5; TRBD2 agrees at 9 bases. CDR3 length: 17 amino acids. The V segment lost 6 bases and the J segment 1 base; nucleotides outside the gene matches: 13. Per germline, CDR1 SGHRS and CDR2 YFSETQ. Written as DNA, the CDR3 is TGCGCCAGCACCCGGGGTGGTAGCGGGGGACCCCAAGAGACCCAGTACTTC. This encodes CASTRGGSGGPQETQYF.

The chain joins TRBV5-4 to TRBJ1-6; TRBD1 aligns across 8 bases. After removal of 4 bases from V and 8 bases from J, the junction contained 5 bases not matched to a gene. CDR1 and CDR2 (germline): SGHNT, YYREEE (reference sequence). The length of the CDR3 is 14 residues. CDR3 in amino acids: CASSRNRGDSPLHF. CDR3 coding DNA: TGTGCCAGCAGCAGGAACAGGGGGGATTCACCCCTCCACTTT.

The chain employs TRBV27 and TRBJ2-3; 7 bases map to TRBD2. Germline CDR1 is MNHEY and CDR2 is SMNVEV (reference sequence). The CDR3 is 15 amino acids. V lost 6 bases to trimming and J lost 4 bases; unmatched junction nucleotides: 10. The CDR3 coding sequence is TGTGCCAGCAGCTCCCGGGGGGTTCGTGCAGATACGCAGTATTTT. It is translated as CASSSRGVRADTQYF.

This clone was seen more than once but under ten times. This sequence joins TRBV2 and TRBJ1-5, with TRBD1 matching 7 bases. The junction had 4 bases not matched to a gene; V was cut back by 4 bases and J by 4 bases. The CDR3 consists of 14 residues. CDR1 is SNHLY and CDR2 is FYNNEI in the germline V gene. In DNA form, the CDR3 reads TGTGCCAGCAGTGGACAGGGAGCGAATCAGCCCCAGCATTTT. This translates into CASSGQGANQPQHF.

Only one count was recorded for this clone. V is TRBV27 and J is TRBJ2-5; D gene ambiguous. The ends were cut back, 5 bases at V and 2 bases at J, with 18 bases in the middle. This CDR3 has 16 amino acids. CDR1 is MNHEY and CDR2 is SMNVEV in the germline V gene (reference sequence). This CDR3 is CASSPRPGGWQETQYF. In nucleotides, the CDR3 is TGTGCCAGCAGTCCCCGCCCGGGTGGATGGCAAGAGACCCAGTACTTC.

J is TRBJ2-5 and V is TRBV7-6, with a weak D call TRBD1 (5 bases). Germline CDR1 and CDR2: SGHVS and FNYEAQ. Trimming removed 1 base at V and 5 bases at J, with 20 bases between. There are 17 residues in the CDR3. CDR3 DNA sequence: TGTGCCAGCAGCTTAGGAACTGGGGCTTCAAATAGGGAGACCCAGTACTTC. Amino acids: CASSLGTGASNRETQYF.

CDR3 DNA: TGTGCCAGCAGCTTAATACAGGGGATAGTCGGTCCTCCCTACAATGAGCAGTTCTTC. It codes for CASSLIQGIVGPPYNEQFF. This chain connects TRBV7-3 to TRBJ2-1; 7 nucleotides line up with TRBD1. From germline, CDR1 is SGHTA and CDR2 FQGTGA. J was trimmed by 2 bases and V by 1 base; bases with no gene match: 14. The CDR3 runs 19 residues.

The V and J genes are TRBV10-1 and TRBJ2-1; 10 bases line up with TRBD2. V was pared by 7 bases and J by 15 bases, with 15 bases of the junction left unmatched. The CDR3 has 14 amino acids. Looked up from germline, CDR1 is WNHNN and CDR2 is SYGVQD (reference sequence). The CDR3 region has the DNA TGCGCCAGCAAGGAGCGGGGGGGCCCCGCGCCGGGGTTCTTC. Translated, it gives CASKERGGPAPGFF.

Details on this clone: The sample contains more than one DNA sequence encoding this CDR3. This chain connects TRBV4-1 to TRBJ2-5; 10 positions agree with TRBD1. Germline V lookup: CDR1 MGHRA, CDR2 YSYEKL. The CDR3 covers 14 residues. V lost 3 bases, J lost 4 bases, and 2 bases stayed unmatched. CDR3 coding DNA: TGCGCCAGCAGCCAGGGACAGGGGCTAGAGACCCAGTACTTC. Translation: CASSQGQGLETQYF.

This chain joins TRBV24-1 and TRBJ1-6, with D perhaps matching TRBD1 (6 bases). This CDR3 region has 18 residues. Trimming left V 8 bases short and J 0 bases short, with 19 bases between. Germline CDR1 and CDR2: KGHDR and SFDVKD. This CDR3 reads CATTRRTVQSSYNSPLHF. In nucleotides, the CDR3 is TGTGCCACCACCAGAAGGACAGTCCAGAGCTCCTATAATTCACCCCTCCACTTT.

The V gene is TRBV28, the J gene TRBJ1-4; D possibly corresponds to TRBD1 (6 bases). This CDR3 has 14 residues. The V gene's germline CDR1 is MDHEN and CDR2 SYDVKM. Trimming pared 8 bases from V and 8 bases from J, leaving 18 bases between. This CDR3 is CASADSAVFEKLFF. The CDR3 DNA follows: TGTGCCAGCGCGGACAGTGCGGTTTTCGAAAAACTGTTTTTT.

The chain employs TRBV15 and TRBJ2-5; 11 bases map to TRBD2. The CDR3 has 16 residues. Germline-derived CDR1 and CDR2 are LNHNV and YYDKDF (reference sequence). V lost 1 base to trimming and J lost 5 bases; unmatched junction nucleotides: 6. This CDR3 is CATSRALVAGGETQYF. CDR3 in DNA: TGTGCCACCAGCAGAGCGTTGGTAGCGGGGGGGGAGACCCAGTACTTC.

CDR3 residues: CASSQDPTGAGGRNEQFF. In DNA form, the CDR3 reads TGCGCCAGCAGCCAAGACCCCACCGGAGCGGGGGGGCGGAATGAGCAGTTCTTC. The rearrangement uses TRBV4-3 and TRBJ2-1; 10 nucleotides match TRBD2. CDR1 and CDR2 from the germline V gene are LGHNA and YSLEER. V gave up 0 bases and J gave up 7 bases; unmatched junction bases: 12. The CDR3 has 18 residues.

V gene TRBV9 combines with J gene TRBJ2-7; TRBD1 is a possible D gene (7 bases). The V gene lost 4 bases and the J gene lost 4 bases, with 15 bases spanning the gap. The CDR3 consists of 14 residues. Germline V gene lookup returns CDR1 SGDLS and CDR2 YYNGEE. The CDR3 DNA is TGTGCCAGCAGCTTGACAGGGACTTTATACGAGCAGTACTTC. This translates into CASSLTGTLYEQYF.

The gene calls are TRBV18 and TRBJ1-6; possible D gene TRBD1, 6 bases. Trimming cost V 5 bases and J 9 bases, with 8 bases left between them. The length of the CDR3 is 12 residues. Per germline, CDR1 KGHSH and CDR2 LQKENI. The CDR3 DNA reads as TGTGCCAGCTCAGACAGGATTTCACCCCTCCACTTT. This translates into CASSDRISPLHF. Combining the CDR3 with reference TRBV18 and TRBJ1-6 gives the whole variable domain NAGVMQNPRHLVRRRGQEARLRCSPMKGHSHVYWYRQLPEEGLKFMVYLQKENIIDESGMPKERFSAEFPKEGPSILRIQQVVRGDSAAYFCASSDRISPLHFGNGTRLTVT.

The rearrangement joins TRBV19 to TRBJ2-1; D might be TRBD2 (5 bases). The CDR3 consists of 15 residues. Germline loops: CDR1 LNHDA, CDR2 SQIVND (reference sequence). Trimming took off 4 bases at V and 3 bases at J, with 13 bases between the two ends. CDR3 nucleotide sequence: TGTGCCAGTAGTACAGGACTCGCCCACTACAATGAGCAGTTCTTC. This sequence encodes CASSTGLAHYNEQFF.

This chain connects TRBV7-2 to TRBJ2-3; 8 positions match TRBD1. This CDR3 is built from 15 residues. Germline CDR1 is SGHTA and CDR2 is FQGNSA. V lost 1 base to trimming and J lost 1 base; unmatched junction nucleotides: 1. CDR3 residues: CASSLGGQGTDTQYF. The CDR3 bases are TGTGCCAGCAGCTTAGGGGGACAGGGCACAGATACGCAGTATTTT.

The chain employs TRBV19 and TRBJ2-7, with TRBD1 matching 7 bases. J gave up 2 bases and V 5 bases, and 6 bases lay outside the gene matches. The CDR3 spans 14 residues. The V gene's germline CDR1 is LNHDA and CDR2 SQIVND (reference sequence). This CDR3 is CASSLGTETYEQYF. The CDR3 region has the DNA TGTGCCAGTAGTCTCGGGACAGAGACCTACGAGCAGTACTTC.

The chain combines TRBV7-3 with TRBJ2-3, with 9 bases aligning to TRBD2. CDR1 is SGHTA, CDR2 FQGTGA, per germline. The CDR3 runs to 15 residues. The junction had 9 bases not matched to a gene; V was cut back by 6 bases and J by 5 bases. The CDR3 DNA follows: TGTGCCAGCAGTCTCCTAGCGGGGAATGGAGATACGCAGTATTTT. Translating gives CASSLLAGNGDTQYF.

This clone was observed once. The V gene is TRBV5-1, the J gene TRBJ1-2; the match to TRBD1 covers 7 bases. Germline assignment: CDR1 SGHRS and CDR2 YFSETQ. The length of the CDR3 is 14 residues. The trim removed 4 bases at V and 6 bases at J, leaving 9 bases unmatched. The CDR3: CASSPTTGSDGYTF. CDR3 DNA sequence: TGCGCCAGCAGCCCAACGACAGGGTCTGATGGCTACACCTTC.

The chain carries TRBV19 and TRBJ2-5, with TRBD1 identical over 8 bases. V shed 4 bases, J shed 1 base, and the junction held 5 bases outside the gene matches. The CDR3 sequence is 15 residues long. Germline V gives CDR1 LNHDA, CDR2 SQIVND (reference sequence). CDR3 nucleotide sequence: TGTGCCAGTAGTACGGACAGGGTGGGCCAAGAGACCCAGTACTTC. Translated, it gives CASSTDRVGQETQYF.

J is TRBJ1-3 and V is TRBV7-2, with D maybe TRBD1 (5 bases). The ends were cut back, 5 bases at V and 4 bases at J, with 24 bases in the middle. The CDR3 loop spans 18 amino acids. The germline V gene encodes CDR1 SGHTA and CDR2 FQGNSA. The CDR3 region is CASSHGVWGGVSGNTIYF. Written as DNA, the CDR3 is TGTGCCAGCAGCCACGGTGTCTGGGGGGGGGTATCCGGAAACACCATATATTTT. The full variable domain, with the rest looked up from reference TRBV7-2 and TRBJ1-3, is GAGVSQSPSNKVTEKGKDVELRCDPISGHTALYWYRQSLGQGLEFLIYFQGNSAPDKSGLPSDRFSAERTGGSVSTLTIQRTQQEDSAVYLCASSHGVWGGVSGNTIYFGEGSWLTVV.

The J gene is TRBJ2-7, the V gene TRBV5-6; perhaps TRBD1 as D (5 bases). V was clipped by 0 bases and J by 6 bases, with 16 bases between them. Germline-derived CDR1 and CDR2 are SGHDT and YYEEEE. The CDR3 has 15 amino acids. The CDR3 loop is CASSLDLVRDAEQYF. CDR3 bases: TGTGCCAGCAGCTTGGATCTAGTCAGGGATGCCGAGCAGTACTTC. Full variable domain (rest looked up from reference TRBV5-6 and TRBJ2-7): DAGVTQSPTHLIKTRGQQVTLRCSPKSGHDTVSWYQQALGQGPQFIFQYYEEEERQRGNFPDRFSGHQFPNYSSELNVNALLLGDSALYLCASSLDLVRDAEQYFGPGTRLTVT.

V is TRBV11-2 and J is TRBJ2-7; D possibly corresponds to TRBD1 (6 bases). Between the trimmed V and J ends, which lost 2 bases and 2 bases, there was a span of 13 bases. The CDR3 sequence is 15 residues long. Germline CDR1 and CDR2: SGHAT and FQNNGV. The CDR3 DNA sequence: TGTGCCAGCAGCTTAACGACAGGTATGACCTACGAGCAGTACTTC. Its protein is CASSLTTGMTYEQYF.